A selection of T cell receptor beta chains follows, all from one sample in a study of blood T cell repertoires in COVID-19. TCRdb keeps only in-frame clones here, not all; method: immunoSEQ multiplex PCR. The table records about 98,000 clones, more than 90% of them present only once. Specimen: peripheral blood. The receptors were sampled from a man between 18 and 29 years old with acute or convalescent COVID-19. Both conserved end residues are trimmed from each CDR3. The listing skips clone size in some rows; elsewhere it reads once, few, many or a size class.

V gene: TRBV19
J gene: TRBJ1-5
clone size: -
CDR3 protein: ASSIAKPQRTGREWPQH

V gene: TRBV11-2
J gene: TRBJ2-2
clone size: -
CDR3 protein: ASSLGSFANTGELF

V gene: TRBV6-5
J gene: TRBJ1-1
clone size: few
CDR3 protein: ASSYSGGTEAF

V gene: TRBV5-1
J gene: TRBJ1-1
clone size: -
CDR3 protein: ASSFDGGSGTEAF

V gene: TRBV27
J gene: TRBJ1-2
clone size: -
CDR3 protein: ASSLNRVIYGYT

V gene: TRBV27
J gene: TRBJ2-7
clone size: few
CDR3 protein: ASSHGLGMGVSYEQY

V gene: TRBV6-5
J gene: TRBJ1-3
clone size: -
CDR3 protein: ASSSGTDGNTIY

V gene: TRBV5-4
J gene: TRBJ2-7
clone size: -
CDR3 protein: ASSSEATGNYEQY

V gene: TRBV29-1
J gene: TRBJ1-2
clone size: -
CDR3 protein: SVDGETYGYT

V gene: TRBV9
J gene: TRBJ2-7
clone size: -
CDR3 protein: ASSVGIRDRGPSYEQY

V gene: TRBV30
J gene: TRBJ1-5
clone size: few
CDR3 protein: AWSVVGGSNQPQH

V gene: TRBV9
J gene: TRBJ1-4
clone size: -
CDR3 protein: ASSVGGGTNEKLF

V gene: TRBV5-1
J gene: TRBJ1-2
clone size: -
CDR3 protein: ASIPLRDNFPEL

V gene: TRBV5-6
J gene: TRBJ1-2
clone size: -
CDR3 protein: ASSLRDSYGYT

V gene: TRBV29-1
J gene: TRBJ2-1
clone size: -
CDR3 protein: SVVRESYNEQF

V gene: TRBV24-1
J gene: TRBJ1-2
clone size: -
CDR3 protein: ATSDKGHRYGYT

V gene: TRBV5-1
J gene: TRBJ2-7
clone size: -
CDR3 protein: ASSLVRGYEQY

V gene: TRBV3-1/TRBV3-2
J gene: TRBJ1-4
clone size: -
CDR3 protein: ASSSPGQGATNEKLF

V gene: TRBV2
J gene: TRBJ1-2
clone size: -
CDR3 protein: ASSALGQVRDYT

V gene: TRBV25-1
J gene: TRBJ2-1
clone size: -
CDR3 protein: ASSRRDRAYNEQF

V gene: TRBV19
J gene: TRBJ1-4
clone size: -
CDR3 protein: ASSIVTDEKLF

V gene: TRBV9
J gene: TRBJ1-1
clone size: -
CDR3 protein: ASSASWDRETEAF

V gene: TRBV7-9
J gene: TRBJ1-4
clone size: -
CDR3 protein: ASSRPTVDEKLF

V gene: TRBV7-9
J gene: TRBJ1-2
clone size: -
CDR3 protein: ASSLEGTGYGYT

V gene: TRBV2
J gene: TRBJ1-5
clone size: -
CDR3 protein: ASKAGMGYQPQH

V gene: TRBV15
J gene: TRBJ1-5
clone size: -
CDR3 protein: ATSRDGGRENNQPQH

V gene: TRBV11-3
J gene: TRBJ1-1
clone size: -
CDR3 protein: ASSGPGRTEAF

V gene: TRBV7-8
J gene: TRBJ1-2
clone size: -
CDR3 protein: ASSLEGSGVGYT

V gene: TRBV14
J gene: TRBJ1-1
clone size: -
CDR3 protein: ASSRQALQNTEAF

V gene: TRBV23-1
J gene: TRBJ1-3
clone size: -
CDR3 protein: ASSQPTFRDRGQVSGNTIY

V gene: TRBV27
J gene: TRBJ2-1
clone size: -
CDR3 protein: ASSPLGHSSYNEQF

V gene: TRBV7-8
J gene: TRBJ2-4
clone size: -
CDR3 protein: ASSPTIGYGENIQY

V gene: TRBV5-1
J gene: TRBJ1-5
clone size: -
CDR3 protein: ASSQGQGNQPQH

V gene: TRBV10-1
J gene: TRBJ2-7
clone size: -
CDR3 protein: ASSESWGQGSYEQY

V gene: TRBV6-5
J gene: TRBJ1-5
clone size: once
CDR3 protein: ASTPGGAGNQPQH

V gene: TRBV27
J gene: TRBJ1-2
clone size: -
CDR3 protein: ASSINRGNYGYT